This entry lists 6 T cell receptor beta chains sequenced from one sample in a study of cytotoxic CD8 clonotypes in ibrutinib-treated CLL. Sequencing used immunoSEQ multiplex PCR; TCRdb keeps in-frame clones, though not all of them. The sample contains fewer than 200,000 clones, less than 85% of which appear only once. The input for sequencing was PBMCs, taken after 24 months of ibrutinib treatment. The receptors come from a human donor with chronic lymphocytic leukemia.

This clone has a handful of counts. V and J are TRBV30 and TRBJ1-1; the match to TRBD1 covers 9 bases. Germline V CDR1 and CDR2: GTSNPN, SVGIG (reference sequence). The length of the CDR3 is 12 residues. V gave up 5 bases and J gave up 4 bases; unmatched junction bases: 2. CDR3 sequence (DNA): TGTGCCTGGCGGACAGGGGCCACTGAAGCTTTCTTT. Protein: CAWRTGATEAFF.

The chain has TRBV2 and TRBJ2-1, with unresolved D. The CDR3 sequence is 11 residues long. The germline CDR1 and CDR2 sequences are SNHLY and FYNNEI. Trimming removed 5 bases at V and 7 bases at J, with 6 bases between. For the CDR3, the DNA is TGTGCCAGCAGTCCCAAGAATGAGCAGTTCTTC. It encodes CASSPKNEQFF.

Here the CDR3 reads CASSQPRDRGADTQYF. CDR3 bases: TGTGCCAGCAGCCAACCCCGGGACAGGGGCGCAGATACGCAGTATTTT. The rearrangement joins TRBV4-2 to TRBJ2-3; 10 nucleotides align to TRBD1. V lost 2 bases to trimming and J lost 4 bases; unmatched junction nucleotides: 6. Germline CDR1 reads LGHNA; CDR2 reads YNFKEQ. This CDR3 spans 16 amino acids.

The chain joins TRBV5-4 to TRBJ2-1, with TRBD1 matching 8 bases. The CDR3 covers 15 residues. J gave up 2 bases and V 4 bases, and 5 bases lay outside the gene matches. Germline loops: CDR1 SGHNT, CDR2 YYREEE (reference sequence). The CDR3 DNA reads TGTGCCAGCAGCCGGGACAGGACGGCCTACAATGAGCAGTTCTTC. This encodes CASSRDRTAYNEQFF.

The CDR3 sequence: CAWSNGRRTDTQYF. The DNA for the CDR3 is TGTGCCTGGAGTAACGGGAGGCGTACAGATACGCAGTATTTT. The V and J genes are TRBV30 and TRBJ2-3, with 7 positions matching TRBD2. The CDR3 covers 14 residues. CDR1 is GTSNPN and CDR2 is SVGIG in the germline V gene (reference sequence). J was trimmed by 3 bases and V by 2 bases; bases with no gene match: 5.

The V gene is TRBV6-5, the J gene TRBJ2-7, with TRBD1 matching over 10 bases. Trimming at V came to 8 bases and at J to 2 bases, leaving 6 bases not matched to a gene. The CDR3 spans 14 residues. The germline V gene has CDR1 MNHEY and CDR2 SVGAGI. The CDR3 nucleotides are TGTGCCAGCCTAACCGGACAGGGGGCCTACGAGCAGTACTTC. This codes for CASLTGQGAYEQYF.